The entry below gives a single T cell receptor (beta chain) sequence along with its context. Its antigen remains unidentified. The sample comes from a study of T-cell memory formation after mild COVID-19. On the study more broadly: Clustering of TCRs was largely donor specific.

The 5'RACE method, run with constant-segment primers, produced TCR alpha and TCR beta cDNA libraries (carrying sample barcodes and UMIs). MiXCR, run by TCRdb on the 5' RACE reads, gives a single entry per CDR3 protein. The table lists 550,000 to 600,000 distinct CDR3 sequences, 20% to 25% of them singletons, with around 9.2% in the top ten. Germline lookup yields CDR1 MNHEY and CDR2 SVGEGT. The germline V and J ends were trimmed by 4 bases and 1 base, with 11 bases remaining between them. This CDR3 has 15 amino acids. Study-level points and caveats: Contracting CD4+ clones sat mainly in CM and EM; CD8+ in EMRA. Clones contracting across day 15 to 85 had a balanced CD4/CD8 profile; later expanding clones leaned CD4+.

The sequence was collected from an adult woman who had mild COVID-19 (a few samples of this study predate the infection). Cell type and time point are not known. This chain links TRBV6-2 or TRBV6-3 with TRBJ2-1, with a tentative D call TRBD2 (5 bases). The material sequenced was PBMCs or a T cell subset sorted from them (not recorded which). This CDR3 is CASSSLTRSYNEQFF. Written as DNA, the CDR3 is TGTGCCAGCAGTTCCCTCACTAGATCCTACAATGAGCAGTTCTTC.